The 18 T cell receptor beta chains in this list originate from one sample, sequenced in a study of molecular identifiers for immune sequencing clone quantification. TCRdb recomputed calls from the PCR reads with MiXCR, one row per CDR3 protein. This sample has about 68,000 distinct CDR3 sequences; around 18% occur once, and the top ten carry about 1.5%. The sample consisted of naive CD8+ T cells from blood, with Jurkat cell RNA spiked in. Subset here: FACS-sorted CD8+CD4-CCR7+CD45RA+ naive T cells. These receptors were obtained from a human donor in good health. Some libraries in this study had Jurkat cell RNA spiked in.

This clonotype was counted once. A read error may account for a junction end that differs from germline. The genes are TRBV9 and TRBJ1-1; D gene ambiguous. This CDR3 contains 14 residues. CDR1 SGDLS and CDR2 YYNGEE come from the germline V gene. CDR3 in amino acids: CASSVLPWPTEAFF. The CDR3 DNA is TGCGCCAGCAGCGTGCTGCCCTGGCCCACTGAAGCTTTCTTT. Full variable domain (outside the CDR3, taken from reference TRBV9 and TRBJ1-1): DSGVTQTPKHLITATGQRVTLRCSPRSGDLSVYWYQQSLDQGLQFLIQYYNGEERAKGNILERFSAQQFPDLHSELNLSSLELGDSALYFCASSVLPWPTEAFFGQGTRLTVV.

This clonotype was detected many times. This chain links TRBV4-3 with TRBJ2-2, with D maybe TRBD2 (6 bases). Trimming removed 0 bases at V and 7 bases at J, with 12 bases between. This CDR3 is built from 15 residues. Germline loops: CDR1 LGHNA, CDR2 YSLEER. In DNA, the CDR3 is TGCGCCAGCAGCCAAGATCCCGGGGGAGGCGGGGAGCTGTTTTTT. Translation gives CASSQDPGGGGELFF.

This clonotype appeared many times. The chain couples TRBV29-1 to TRBJ1-5; tentatively, D is TRBD1 (6 bases). Per germline, CDR1 SQVTM and CDR2 ANQGSEA. V lost 0 bases, J lost 6 bases, and 9 bases lay in between. The CDR3 has 13 residues. The CDR3 nucleotides read TGCAGCGTTGAAGAGGGGGCAGGTCAGCCCCAGCATTTT. Protein: CSVEEGAGQPQHF.

There are a few counts of this clonotype. The rearrangement uses TRBV27 and TRBJ2-7; D ambiguous. The CDR3 is 9 amino acids. The V end was cut by 8 bases, the J end by 3 bases, with 2 bases between. The germline CDR1 and CDR2 sequences are MNHEY and SMNVEV (reference sequence). The DNA of the CDR3 is TGTGCCAGCGGCTACGAGCAGTACTTC. Amino acid sequence: CASGYEQYF.

This clonotype has ten or more counts. The genes are TRBV20-1 and TRBJ2-1; the D gene is possibly TRBD1 (6 bases). This CDR3 spans 14 amino acids. Germline-derived CDR1 and CDR2 are DFQATT and SNEGSKA (reference sequence). Trimming took 2 bases from V and 2 from J, leaving 10 bases between them. DNA of the CDR3: TGCAGTGCTAGATTACGGGACACCTACAATGAGCAGTTCTTC. Protein product: CSARLRDTYNEQFF.

This clonotype was seen ten or more times. This sequence joins TRBV27 and TRBJ2-7; maybe TRBD1 (6 bases). Germline values: CDR1 MNHEY, CDR2 SMNVEV (reference sequence). This CDR3 region has 14 residues. With 2 bases removed from V and 1 base from J, the gap between germline ends came to 9 bases. The CDR3 sequence: CASSLTRGSYEQYF. The DNA of the CDR3 is TGTGCCAGCAGTTTAACGAGGGGGTCCTACGAGCAGTACTTC.

This clonotype was recorded at least ten times. V usage is TRBV28 and J usage is TRBJ1-1; tentatively, D is TRBD1 (5 bases). Germline loops: CDR1 MDHEN, CDR2 SYDVKM. Trimming removed 8 bases from V and 4 bases from J, with 20 bases in between. The CDR3 loop spans 15 amino acids. As DNA, the CDR3 is TGTGCCAGCCTATCGCGTTTCGCGGGGCCCACTGAAGCTTTCTTT. Translating gives CASLSRFAGPTEAFF.

This clonotype was seen many times. The gene calls are TRBV4-3 and TRBJ1-1; 9 bases map to TRBD1. The V gene end was trimmed by 1 base and the J gene end by 4 bases; junction bases not matched to a gene: 4. The germline CDR1 and CDR2 sequences are LGHNA and YSLEER. CDR3 length: 15 residues. The CDR3: CASSQARQGGTEAFF. The CDR3 DNA sequence: TGCGCCAGCAGCCAAGCCCGACAGGGGGGCACTGAAGCTTTCTTT.

This clonotype was recorded many times. The V gene is TRBV13, the J gene TRBJ2-7, with D perhaps matching TRBD1 or TRBD2 (5 bases each). Germline assignment: CDR1 PRHDT and CDR2 FYEKMQ (reference sequence). The CDR3 consists of 16 residues. V was trimmed by 3 bases and J by 6 bases, leaving 21 bases between them. This CDR3 reads CASSLAVGVALTEQYF. Here the CDR3 DNA reads TGTGCCAGCAGCTTGGCCGTGGGGGTAGCGTTAACCGAGCAGTACTTC.

This clonotype came up many times. The rearrangement joins TRBV7-9 to TRBJ2-3; 7 bases align to TRBD2. Trimming took 6 bases from V and 1 from J; bases not matched to a gene: 10. The V gene's germline CDR1 is SEHNR and CDR2 FQNEAQ (reference sequence). This CDR3 is 16 amino acids long. This chain's CDR3 is CASRPEAGTRTDTQYF. CDR3 bases: TGTGCCAGCAGACCCGAAGCGGGAACGCGCACAGATACGCAGTATTTT. The full variable domain, rest sourced from reference TRBV7-9 and TRBJ2-3, is DTGVSQNPRHKITKRGQNVTFRCDPISEHNRLYWYRQTLGQGPEFLTYFQNEAQLEKSRLLSDRFSAERPKGSFSTLEIQRTEQGDSAMYLCASRPEAGTRTDTQYFGPGTRLTVL.

About this clonotype: It may be a read error: a sequence one base away is much more abundant. The chain carries TRBV13 and TRBJ2-3; 9 bases align to TRBD1. The CDR3 totals 16 residues. Germline V lookup: CDR1 PRHDT, CDR2 FYEKMQ (reference sequence). The CDR3 loop is CACSLARTGDADTQYF. CDR3 DNA: TGTGCCTGCAGCTTAGCGCGGACAGGGGATGCAGATACGCAGTATTTT.

There are many counts of this clonotype. A read error may account for a junction end that differs from germline. The chain recombines TRBV7-6 with TRBJ2-7, with 7 bases identical to TRBD2. CDR1 and CDR2 from the germline V gene are SGHVS and FNYEAQ. This CDR3 has 14 amino acids. The CDR3 DNA reads TGTGCCAGCAGCTTAGGCGGGAGCTCCCACGAGCAGTACTTC. This codes for CASSLGGSSHEQYF.

This clonotype was counted many times. V is TRBV20-1 and J is TRBJ1-5; no clear D. V lost 3 bases to trimming and J lost 5 bases, with 8 bases between them. Germline loops: CDR1 DFQATT, CDR2 SNEGSKA (reference sequence). This CDR3 contains 12 residues. The CDR3 region has the DNA TGCAGTGCTAGTGTCGGTGATCAGCCCCAGCATTTT. Its translation is CSASVGDQPQHF.

This clonotype was detected only a few times. The V call is TRBV7-3, the J call TRBJ2-3; D is uncertain. V was clipped by 2 bases and J by 6 bases, with 9 bases between them. This CDR3 spans 13 amino acids. Germline V gives CDR1 SGHTA, CDR2 FQGTGA. The CDR3 reads CASSLLWADTQYF. The CDR3 DNA sequence: TGTGCCAGCAGCTTACTTTGGGCGGATACGCAGTATTTT.

V gene TRBV7-9 combines with J gene TRBJ2-1; perhaps TRBD2 as D (6 bases). This CDR3 is 14 amino acids long. Germline loops: CDR1 SEHNR, CDR2 FQNEAQ (reference sequence). The V end was cut by 5 bases, the J end by 10 bases, with 18 bases between. The CDR3 loop is CASSRPLAPPEQFF. In DNA form, the CDR3 reads TGTGCCAGCAGCCGACCGCTAGCGCCGCCGGAGCAGTTCTTC.

This clonotype was counted ten times or more. The genes are TRBV6-1 and TRBJ2-3; TRBD1 agrees at 7 bases. Germline CDR1 reads MNHNS; CDR2 reads SASEGT. The CDR3 is made up of 16 amino acids. Trimming cost V 6 bases and J 3 bases; bases outside gene matches: 12. The CDR3 spells CASRVRRQGLTDTQYF. The DNA for the CDR3 is TGTGCCAGCAGGGTCCGTAGACAGGGATTGACAGATACGCAGTATTTT.

This clonotype was seen a single time. The chain employs TRBV29-1 and TRBJ2-1, with a possible D match to TRBD2 (6 bases). V lost 5 bases, J lost 5 bases, and 13 bases lay in between. The CDR3 totals 13 residues. The germline gives CDR1 SQVTM, CDR2 ANQGSEA. The CDR3 here is CSVWTNENNEQFF. The DNA for the CDR3 is TGCAGCGTTTGGACTAACGAGAACAATGAGCAGTTCTTC.

This chain links TRBV9 with TRBJ2-5, with D perhaps TRBD2 (5 bases). Per germline, CDR1 SGDLS and CDR2 YYNGEE. V was pared by 4 bases and J by 0 bases, with 13 bases between. The CDR3 is 15 amino acids. DNA of the CDR3: TGTGCCAGCAGCTTAGAGGGCAGGTACCAAGAGACCCAGTACTTC. It encodes CASSLEGRYQETQYF.